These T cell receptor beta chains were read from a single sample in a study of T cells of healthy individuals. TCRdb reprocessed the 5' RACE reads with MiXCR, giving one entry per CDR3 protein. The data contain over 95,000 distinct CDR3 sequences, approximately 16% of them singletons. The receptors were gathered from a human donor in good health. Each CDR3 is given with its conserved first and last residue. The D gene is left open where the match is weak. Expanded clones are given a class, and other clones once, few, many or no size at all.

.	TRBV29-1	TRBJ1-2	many	CSVEGLRRGNYGYTF	TGCAGCGTTGAAGGACTGAGGAGAGGGAACTATGGCTACACCTTC
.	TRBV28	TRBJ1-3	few	CASSLEGWNTIYF	TGTGCCAGCAGTTTAGAGGGGTGGAACACCATATATTTT
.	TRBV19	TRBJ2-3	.	CASSILGGTTDTQYF	TGTGCCAGTAGTATCCTGGGCGGAACGACAGATACGCAGTATTTT
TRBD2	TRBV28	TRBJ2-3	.	CASRIPQLASNRDTQYF	TGTGCCAGCAGGATACCGCAACTAGCGTCGAACAGGGATACGCAGTATTTT
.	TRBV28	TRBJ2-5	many	CASSFPGTEKRETQYF	TGTGCCAGCAGTTTTCCCGGGACCGAAAAGAGAGAGACCCAGTACTTC
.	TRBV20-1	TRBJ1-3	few	CSARDGGNTIYF	TGCAGTGCTAGGGACGGCGGAAACACCATATATTTT
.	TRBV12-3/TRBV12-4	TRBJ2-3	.	CASSFGGKNTQYF	TGTGCCAGCAGTTTCGGGGGAAAGAATACGCAGTATTTT
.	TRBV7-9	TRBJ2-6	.	CASSLAVGISGANVLTF	TGTGCCAGCAGCTTAGCGGTCGGCATTTCAGGGGCCAACGTCCTGACTTTC
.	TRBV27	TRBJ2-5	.	CASTRQGGETQYF	TGTGCCAGCACACGACAGGGAGGGGAGACCCAGTACTTC
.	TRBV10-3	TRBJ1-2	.	CAISDPGKPGGYGYTF	TGTGCCATCAGTGACCCCGGGAAACCCGGCGGCTATGGCTACACCTTC
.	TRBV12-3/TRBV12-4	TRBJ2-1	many	CASSRTLGAPNEQFF	TGTGCCAGCAGCCGGACTTTGGGAGCCCCGAATGAGCAGTTCTTC
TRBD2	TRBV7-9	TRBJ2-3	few	CASSPWTSGSTDTQYF	TGTGCCAGCAGCCCCTGGACTAGCGGGAGCACAGATACGCAGTATTTT
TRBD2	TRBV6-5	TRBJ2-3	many	CASNQRGGPTDTQYF	TGTGCCAGCAATCAGCGGGGGGGCCCCACAGATACGCAGTATTTT
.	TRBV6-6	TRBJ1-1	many	CASRERGGARTEAFF	TGTGCCAGCAGGGAACGGGGGGGCGCGAGGACTGAAGCTTTCTTT
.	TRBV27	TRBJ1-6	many	CASSLSPLGQFNSPLHF	TGTGCCAGCAGTTTATCGCCCCTGGGACAATTTAATTCACCCCTCCACTTT
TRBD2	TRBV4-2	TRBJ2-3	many	CASSQEGRGGAGSTDTQYF	TGTGCCAGCAGCCAAGAAGGTCGCGGGGGGGCGGGGAGCACAGATACGCAGTATTTT
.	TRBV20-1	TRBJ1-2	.	CSARVGARGYTF	TGCAGTGCTAGAGTGGGGGCACGGGGCTACACCTTC
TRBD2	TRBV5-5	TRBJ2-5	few	CASSPPGLVIGETQYF	TGTGCCAGCAGCCCTCCGGGACTAGTGATAGGGGAGACCCAGTACTTC
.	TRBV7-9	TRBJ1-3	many	CASSQTNTIYF	TGTGCCAGCAGCCAGACAAACACCATATATTTT
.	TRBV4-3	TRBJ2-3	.	CASSQDVRTDTQYF	TGCGCCAGCAGCCAAGACGTAAGGACAGATACGCAGTATTTT
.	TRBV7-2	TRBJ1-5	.	CASSLGGEGSNQPQHF	TGTGCCAGCAGCTTAGGAGGGGAGGGAAGCAATCAGCCCCAGCATTTT
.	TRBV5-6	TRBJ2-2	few	CASSLGVEKLFF	TGTGCCAGCAGCTTGGGGGTCGAAAAGCTGTTTTTT
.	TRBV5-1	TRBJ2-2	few	CASSLPNLNTGELFF	TGCGCCAGCAGCTTGCCTAACTTGAACACCGGGGAGCTGTTTTTT
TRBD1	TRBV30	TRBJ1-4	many	CAWSVQGVGNEKLFF	TGTGCCTGGAGTGTACAGGGGGTGGGGAATGAAAAACTGTTTTTT
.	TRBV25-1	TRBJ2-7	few	CASSEGVRWYF	TGTGCCAGCAGTGAGGGGGTGAGGTGGTACTTC
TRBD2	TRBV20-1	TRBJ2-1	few	CSARFGGRGNEQFF	TGCAGTGCTAGGTTTGGCGGGAGGGGGAATGAGCAGTTCTTC
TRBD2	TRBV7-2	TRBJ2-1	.	CASSLGGTSYNEQFF	TGTGCCAGCAGCTTGGGGGGGACCTCCTACAATGAGCAGTTCTTC
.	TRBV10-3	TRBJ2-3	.	CAISEFGQTTSTDTQYF	TGTGCCATCAGTGAATTCGGACAGACTACTAGCACAGATACGCAGTATTTT
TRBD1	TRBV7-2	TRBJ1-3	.	CASSFGTASGNTIYF	TGTGCCAGCAGCTTTGGGACAGCCTCTGGAAACACCATATATTTT
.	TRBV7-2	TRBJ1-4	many	CASSSRRLLGKQEKLFF	TGTGCCAGCAGCTCACGCCGCCTCTTAGGGAAACAGGAAAAACTGTTTTTT
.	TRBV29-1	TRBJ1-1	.	CSVVARTANTEAFF	TGCAGCGTTGTAGCACGGACAGCGAACACTGAAGCTTTCTTT
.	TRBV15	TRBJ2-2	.	CATSSLWRADTGELFF	TGTGCCACCAGCAGTTTGTGGAGGGCGGACACCGGGGAGCTGTTTTTT
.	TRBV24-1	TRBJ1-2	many	CATSDGVFYGYTF	TGTGCCACCAGTGATGGGGTCTTCTATGGCTACACCTTC
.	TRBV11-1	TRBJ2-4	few	CASSSIQLAKNIQYF	TGTGCCAGCAGCTCAATACAGCTAGCCAAAAACATTCAGTACTTC
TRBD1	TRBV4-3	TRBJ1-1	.	CASSPFTGQGMNTEAFF	TGCGCCAGCAGCCCCTTCACGGGACAGGGCATGAACACTGAAGCTTTCTTT
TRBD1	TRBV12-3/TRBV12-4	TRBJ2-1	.	CASTLRQGVSNEQFF	TGTGCCAGCACCTTAAGACAGGGGGTAAGCAATGAGCAGTTCTTC
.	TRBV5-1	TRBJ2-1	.	CASSKLAEIEQFF	TGCGCCAGCAGCAAACTCGCCGAGATTGAGCAGTTCTTC
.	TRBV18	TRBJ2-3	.	CASSPVATGLRRTDTQYF	TGTGCCAGCTCACCGGTCGCGACGGGTTTGCGGCGCACAGATACGCAGTATTTT
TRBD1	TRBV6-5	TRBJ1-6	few	CASSLRKGTGLSNSPLHF	TGTGCCAGCAGTTTACGAAAGGGGACAGGGCTGAGTAATTCACCCCTCCACTTT
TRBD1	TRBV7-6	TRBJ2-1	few	CASSRQGGNEQFF	TGTGCCAGCAGCCGACAGGGCGGGAATGAGCAGTTCTTC
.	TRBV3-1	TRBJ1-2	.	CASSQRGTEGHTF	TGTGCCAGCAGCCAACGAGGGACGGAGGGCCACACCTTC
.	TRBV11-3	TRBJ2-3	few	CASSTGLGSGDTQYF	TGTGCCAGCAGCACAGGGCTGGGGTCCGGAGATACGCAGTATTTT
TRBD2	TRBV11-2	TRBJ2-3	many	CASSLVSGGPADTQYF	TGTGCCAGCAGCTTAGTTTCGGGAGGGCCGGCAGATACGCAGTATTTT
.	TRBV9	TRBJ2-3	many	CASSVWDSTDTQYF	TGTGCCAGCAGCGTATGGGACAGCACAGATACGCAGTATTTT
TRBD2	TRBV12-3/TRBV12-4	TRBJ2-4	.	CASSWEGVRAKNIQYF	TGTGCCAGCAGTTGGGAGGGAGTAAGGGCCAAAAACATTCAGTACTTC
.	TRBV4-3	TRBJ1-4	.	CASSQDGAGEKLFF	TGCGCCAGCAGCCAAGATGGGGCGGGTGAAAAACTGTTTTTT
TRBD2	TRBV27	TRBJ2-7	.	CASSLSYEASGVPNHYEQYF	TGTGCCAGCAGTTTATCGTATGAGGCTAGCGGGGTACCCAACCACTACGAGCAGTACTTC
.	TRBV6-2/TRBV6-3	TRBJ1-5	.	CASNAGNQPQHF	TGTGCCAGCAACGCAGGGAATCAGCCCCAGCATTTT